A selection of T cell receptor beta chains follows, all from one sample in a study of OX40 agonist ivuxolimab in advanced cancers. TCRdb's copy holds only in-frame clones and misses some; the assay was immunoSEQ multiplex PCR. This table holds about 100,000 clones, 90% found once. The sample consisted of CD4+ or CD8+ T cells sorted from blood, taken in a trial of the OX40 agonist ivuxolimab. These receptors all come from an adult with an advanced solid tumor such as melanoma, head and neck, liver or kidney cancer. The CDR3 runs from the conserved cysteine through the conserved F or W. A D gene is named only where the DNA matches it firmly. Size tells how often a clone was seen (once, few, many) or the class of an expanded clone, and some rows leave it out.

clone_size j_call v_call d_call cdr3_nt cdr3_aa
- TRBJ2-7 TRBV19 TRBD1 TGTGCCAGTAGCGATAGACCCGGGACAGGCTACGAGCAGTACTTC CASSDRPGTGYEQYF
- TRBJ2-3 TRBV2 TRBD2 TGTGCCAGCATCGGAGGAGCGGGGGCAACAGATACGCAGTATTTT CASIGGAGATDTQYF
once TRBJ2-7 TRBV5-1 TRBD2 TGCGCCAGCAGCCCGGGACTAGCGGGACCAAGCTCCTACGAGCAGTACTTC CASSPGLAGPSSYEQYF
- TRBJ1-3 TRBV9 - TGTGCCAGCACCCTCGGTGGGGTCTCTGGAAACACCATATATTTT CASTLGGVSGNTIYF
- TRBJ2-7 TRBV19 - TGTGCCAGTAGTATATCTGGCCCCGGCTACGAGCAGTACTTC CASSISGPGYEQYF
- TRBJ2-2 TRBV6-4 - TGTGCCAGCAGTGTCGTGTTTATGGGGGGACCTAACACCGGGGAGCTGTTTTTT CASSVVFMGGPNTGELFF
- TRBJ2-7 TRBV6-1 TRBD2 TGTGCCAGTCCTGAATGGACTAGCGGCGAGCAGTACTTC CASPEWTSGEQYF
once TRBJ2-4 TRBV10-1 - TGCGCCAGCACCGAGAGGGGGGGAAGAGAGGACAAAAACATTCAGTACTTC CASTERGGREDKNIQYF
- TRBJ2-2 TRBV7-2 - TGTGCCAGCAGCTTATCACAGGGCATCGGGGAGCTGTTTTTT CASSLSQGIGELFF
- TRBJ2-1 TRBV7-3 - TGTGCCAGCAGCTTTGCAGGGGATGTAAACAATGAGCAGTTCTTC CASSFAGDVNNEQFF
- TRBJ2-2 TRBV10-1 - TGCGCCAGCAGTGAACGGCCGAACACCGGGGAGCTGTTTTTT CASSERPNTGELFF
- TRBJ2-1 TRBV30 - TGTGCCTGGAGAGGTATAGATGAGCAGTTCTTC CAWRGIDEQFF
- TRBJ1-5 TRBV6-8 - TGTGCCAGCAGCCATGACACCCTACCCAATCAGCCCCAGCATTTT CASSHDTLPNQPQHF
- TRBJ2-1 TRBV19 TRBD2 TGTGCCAGTAGCCTTATAGCGGGGCGATACAATGAGCAGTTCTTC CASSLIAGRYNEQFF
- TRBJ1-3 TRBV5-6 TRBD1 TGTGCCAGCACCCGGCAGGGGGTCTCTGGAAACACCATATATTTT CASTRQGVSGNTIYF
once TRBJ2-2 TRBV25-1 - TGTGCCAGCCGAGGGGTATCGAACACCGGGGAGCTGTTTTTT CASRGVSNTGELFF
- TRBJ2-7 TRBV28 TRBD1 TGTGCCAGCAGTAACAGGGGGCCCGGCTACGAGCAGTACTTC CASSNRGPGYEQYF
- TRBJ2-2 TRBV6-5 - TGTGCCGGCCGAACTGGGAACACCGGGGAGCTGTTTTTT CAGRTGNTGELFF
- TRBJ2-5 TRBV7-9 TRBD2 TGTGCCAGCAGCTTGATCGGAGCGGGAGGGGAGACCCAGTACTTC CASSLIGAGGETQYF
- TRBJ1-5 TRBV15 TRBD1 TGTGCCACCAGCGATACACAGGGGGTAGGGAATCAGCCCCAGCATTTT CATSDTQGVGNQPQHF
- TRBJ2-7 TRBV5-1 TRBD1 TGCGCCAGCAGCTTGTTTGCCGGACAGGGGCTCACCTACGAGCAGTACTTC CASSLFAGQGLTYEQYF
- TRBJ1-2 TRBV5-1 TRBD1 TGCGCCAGCAGCTTGGGGACAGGGTGGGGTCCCTATGGCTACACCTTC CASSLGTGWGPYGYTF
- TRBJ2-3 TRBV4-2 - TGTGCCAGCAGCCAAGAAGGACAAAGCGCCACAGATACGCAGTATTTT CASSQEGQSATDTQYF
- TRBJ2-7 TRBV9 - TGTGCCAGCAGCGACCAAGTGGGGGCCTGGGGCGAGCAGTACTTC CASSDQVGAWGEQYF
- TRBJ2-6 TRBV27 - TGTGCCAGCAAAAGGGGAATTGCTGGGGCCAACGTCCTGACTTTC CASKRGIAGANVLTF
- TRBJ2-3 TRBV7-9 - TGTGCCAGCAGCCATGGCGAAAGGCAGTATTTT CASSHGERQYF
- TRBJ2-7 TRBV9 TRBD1 TGTGCCAGCAGCGCGACGGGACAGTCCTACGAGCAGTACTTC CASSATGQSYEQYF
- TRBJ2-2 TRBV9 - TGTGCCAGCAGCCCCCGGGGTGACGGGGAGCTGTTTTTT CASSPRGDGELFF
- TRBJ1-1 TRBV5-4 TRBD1 TGTGCCAGCAGACAAGACAGGGGGCGCACTGAAGCTTTCTTT CASRQDRGRTEAFF
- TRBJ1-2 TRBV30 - TGTGCCTGGAGTGTAGCCGGGGCTAACTATGGCTACACCTTC CAWSVAGANYGYTF
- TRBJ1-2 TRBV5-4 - TGTGCCAGCAGCTTGTCCTCGGGGCCCTATTCTCACTATGGCTACACCTTC CASSLSSGPYSHYGYTF
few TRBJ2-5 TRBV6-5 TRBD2 TGTGCCAGCAGTTACTCGAGTAGCGGGGGAGGAGAGACCCAGTACTTC CASSYSSSGGGETQYF
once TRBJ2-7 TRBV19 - TGTGCCAGTAGTATCAGTAAGGGGACCTACGAGCAGTACTTC CASSISKGTYEQYF
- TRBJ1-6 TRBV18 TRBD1 TGTGCCAGCTCACCAGTCGCAGGGGGAAATTCCTATAATTCACCCCTCCACTTT CASSPVAGGNSYNSPLHF
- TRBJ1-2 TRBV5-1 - TGCGCCAGCAGCTTGTCACCCGCCACTAACTATGGCTACACCTTC CASSLSPATNYGYTF
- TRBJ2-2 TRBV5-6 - TGTGCCAGCAGCTTGCGGGCCCTCACGGGGAACACCGGGGAGCTGTTTTTT CASSLRALTGNTGELFF
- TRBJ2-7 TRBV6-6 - TGTGCCAGCAGTTACCGCTACGAGCAGTACTTC CASSYRYEQYF
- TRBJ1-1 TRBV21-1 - TGTGCCAGCAGCAAAGTCTATCGGCGGACTGAAGCTTTCTTT CASSKVYRRTEAFF
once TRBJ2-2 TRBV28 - TGTGCCAGCACCAACCGGGGAAAGATCACCGGGGAGCTGTTTTTT CASTNRGKITGELFF
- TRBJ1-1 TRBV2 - TGTGCCAGCAGTGAGGAGACAGACACTGAAGCTTTCTTT CASSEETDTEAFF
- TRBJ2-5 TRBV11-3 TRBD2 TGTGCCAGCAGCCGAGGCCGGGGGGACCAAGAGACCCAGTACTTC CASSRGRGDQETQYF
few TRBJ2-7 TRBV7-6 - TGTGCCAGCAGCTTAGCGAGGGGTGAGCAGTACTTC CASSLARGEQYF
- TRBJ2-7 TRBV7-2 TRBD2 TGTGCCAGCAGCCCAACGGGACTAGCGGGAGTAGGGCAGTACTTC CASSPTGLAGVGQYF
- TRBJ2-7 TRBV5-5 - TGTGCCAGCAGCAAATCCTCGTACCTGGAGGTCCGATACTTC CASSKSSYLEVRYF
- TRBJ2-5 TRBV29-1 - TGCAGCGTTGAAGGGGATCTAGAGACCCAGTACTTC CSVEGDLETQYF
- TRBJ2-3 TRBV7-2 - TGTGCCAGCAGCTTAGGGTGGAAGCTTCCAGATACGCAGTATTTT CASSLGWKLPDTQYF
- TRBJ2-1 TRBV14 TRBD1 TGTGCCAGTTCCCACAGGGGCTCCTACAATGAGCAGTTCTTC CASSHRGSYNEQFF
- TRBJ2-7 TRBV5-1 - TGCGCCAGCAGCTTCTCCGGTAGCTCCTACGAGCAGTACTTC CASSFSGSSYEQYF
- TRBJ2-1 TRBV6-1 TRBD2 TGTGCCAGCAGTGGGTTCAGCGGGGCCGACAATGAGCAGTTCTTC CASSGFSGADNEQFF
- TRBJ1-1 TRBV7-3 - TGTGCCAGCAGCTCGACGGGGGGTGAAGCTTTCTTT CASSSTGGEAFF
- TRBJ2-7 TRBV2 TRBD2 TGTGCCAGCAGTGGGGGGACTAGCGGGATAAACGAGCAGTACTTC CASSGGTSGINEQYF
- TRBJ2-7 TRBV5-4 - TGTGCCAGCAGCTTGTCCGGAAATACCTACGAGCAGTACTTC CASSLSGNTYEQYF
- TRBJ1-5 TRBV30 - TGCGCCTGGAAACAGGGCCTGAGCAATCAGCCCCAGCATTTT CAWKQGLSNQPQHF
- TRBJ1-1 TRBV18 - TGTGCCAGCTCACCAAGTGCGGTCCCAAACACTGAAGCTTTCTTT CASSPSAVPNTEAFF
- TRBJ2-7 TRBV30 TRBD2 TGTGCCTGGAGTGACGGACTAGCGGGGGCCTACGAGCAGTACTTC CAWSDGLAGAYEQYF
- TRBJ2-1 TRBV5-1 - TGCGCCAGCAGCTTGGGCCCGACCAACTCCTACAATGAGCAGTTCTTC CASSLGPTNSYNEQFF
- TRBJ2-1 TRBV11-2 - TGTGCCAGCAGCTTAGGGGTCAGGTATGAGCAGTTCTTC CASSLGVRYEQFF